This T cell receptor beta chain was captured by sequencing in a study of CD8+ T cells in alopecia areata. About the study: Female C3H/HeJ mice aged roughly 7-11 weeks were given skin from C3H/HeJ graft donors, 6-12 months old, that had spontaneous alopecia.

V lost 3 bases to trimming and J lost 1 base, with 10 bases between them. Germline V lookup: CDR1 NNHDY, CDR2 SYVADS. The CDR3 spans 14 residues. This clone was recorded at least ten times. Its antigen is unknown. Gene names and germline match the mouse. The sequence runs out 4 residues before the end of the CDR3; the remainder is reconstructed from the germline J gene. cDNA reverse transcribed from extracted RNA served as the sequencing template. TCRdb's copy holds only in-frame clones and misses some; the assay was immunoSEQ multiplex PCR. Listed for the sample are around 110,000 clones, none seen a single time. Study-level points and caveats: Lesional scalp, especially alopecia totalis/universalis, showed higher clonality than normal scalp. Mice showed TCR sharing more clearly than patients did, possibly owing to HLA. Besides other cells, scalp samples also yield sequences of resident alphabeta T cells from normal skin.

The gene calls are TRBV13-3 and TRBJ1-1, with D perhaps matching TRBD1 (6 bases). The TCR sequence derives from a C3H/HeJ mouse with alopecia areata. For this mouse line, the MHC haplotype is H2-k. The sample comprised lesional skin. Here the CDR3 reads CASSAGETNTEVFF. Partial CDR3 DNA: TGTGCCAGCAGTGCAGGGGAGACGAACACA.